Below, 28 T cell receptor beta chains from the same sample are listed, as sequenced in a study of blood T cells in healthy people across ages. Through a sample-barcoded 5' primer and a J-beta primer mix, a second PCR was run for about 6 to 12 cycles. TCRdb analysed the 5' RACE reads with MiXCR anew, one entry per CDR3 protein. The data show roughly 1.5 million distinct CDR3 sequences, approximately 39% seen once. The sequenced sample consisted of blood. The receptors derive from a woman aged 18 to 35 in good health.

The chain links TRBV12-3 or TRBV12-4 to TRBJ1-5; no clear D. V lost 2 bases, J lost 3 bases, and 2 bases lay in between. The CDR3 runs 12 residues. In nucleotides, the CDR3 is TGTGCCAGCAGTTTACACAATCAGCCCCAGCATTTT. It is translated as CASSLHNQPQHF.

The gene calls are TRBV5-1 and TRBJ1-4; D is perhaps TRBD1 (5 bases). CDR3 size: 16 residues. Per the germline V gene, CDR1 is SGHRS and CDR2 is YFSETQ. The V end was cut by 4 bases, the J end by 2 bases, with 15 bases between. In DNA, the CDR3 is TGCGCCAGCAGCCCGGCGGGACCCAGGACTAATGAAAAACTGTTTTTT. Translating gives CASSPAGPRTNEKLFF.

Details on this clonotype: One end of the junction does not line up with germline, which may come from a read error. This sequence joins TRBV9 and TRBJ2-2; no clear D gene. The CDR3 is made up of 14 amino acids. CDR1 and CDR2 from the germline V gene are SGDLS and YYNGEE. The DNA for the CDR3 is TGTGCCGGCAGCGTAGGTCAGAACACCGGGGAGCTGTTTTTT. It translates to CAGSVGQNTGELFF.

The chain carries TRBV5-1 and TRBJ2-7, with 8 positions matching TRBD2. The CDR3 totals 15 residues. The V and J ends lost 2 bases and 2 bases, in that order; junction bases with no gene match: 6. Germline V gene data show CDR1 as SGHRS and CDR2 as YFSETQ. The CDR3 DNA is TGCGCCAGCAGCTTAGTTAGCGGGAAGACCTACGAGCAGTACTTC. Translating gives CASSLVSGKTYEQYF. The full variable domain, with the rest looked up from reference TRBV5-1 and TRBJ2-7, is KAGVTQTPRYLIKTRGQQVTLSCSPISGHRSVSWYQQTPGQGLQFLFEYFSETQRNKGNFPGRFSGRQFSNSRSEMNVSTLELGDSALYLCASSLVSGKTYEQYFGPGTRLTVT.

This clonotype came up once. The chain combines TRBV5-5 with TRBJ1-4; no clear D gene. Germline loops: CDR1 SGHKS, CDR2 YYEKEE (reference sequence). Between the trimmed V and J ends, which lost 4 bases and 10 bases, there was a span of 14 bases. The CDR3 runs 13 residues. The CDR3 region is CASSVYGDRKLFF. The DNA of the CDR3 is TGTGCCAGCAGCGTGTATGGTGATCGAAAACTGTTTTTT. Based on the CDR3 plus reference TRBV5-5 and TRBJ1-4, the full variable domain is DAGVTQSPTHLIKTRGQQVTLRCSPISGHKSVSWYQQVLGQGPQFIFQYYEKEERGRGNFPDRFSARQFPNYSSELNVNALLLGDSALYLCASSVYGDRKLFFGSGTQLSVL.

The V and J genes are TRBV20-1 and TRBJ2-3; 7 bases align to TRBD2. CDR3 length: 15 residues. The V segment lost 6 bases and the J segment 2 bases; nucleotides outside the gene matches: 11. Germline lookup yields CDR1 DFQATT and CDR2 SNEGSKA (reference sequence). The CDR3 loop reads CSASFGGGNTDTQYF. As DNA, the CDR3 is TGCAGTGCCTCATTTGGGGGGGGTAACACAGATACGCAGTATTTT.

This clonotype was counted a few times. The chain couples TRBV28 to TRBJ2-5; 9 bases line up with TRBD2. Germline-derived CDR1 and CDR2 are MDHEN and SYDVKM. The CDR3 has 12 residues. The DNA for the CDR3 is TGTGCTTGGGGAGCGGGAGGCCATGAGCAGTACTTC. Translated, it gives CAWGAGGHEQYF.

This clonotype showed up just a few times. The V gene is TRBV5-1, the J gene TRBJ1-1; 7 bases map to TRBD1. Germline V gene data show CDR1 as SGHRS and CDR2 as YFSETQ. Losses at the gene ends were 4 bases for V and 3 bases for J; bases not matched to a gene: 12. The length of the CDR3 is 16 residues. CDR3 amino acids: CASSLGAQGVYTEAFF. The CDR3 DNA sequence: TGCGCCAGCAGCCTTGGGGCCCAGGGGGTCTACACTGAAGCTTTCTTT.

The chain uses TRBV12-3 or TRBV12-4 and TRBJ2-7; unclear D gene. The CDR3 spans 13 residues. With 2 bases removed from V and 3 bases from J, the gap between germline ends came to 8 bases. Here the CDR3 reads CASSLWTLYEQYF. The CDR3 region has the DNA TGTGCCAGCAGTTTATGGACCCTCTACGAGCAGTACTTC.

The V gene is TRBV27, the J gene TRBJ2-1, with a possible D match to TRBD1 (6 bases). Gene TRBJ2-7 matches the end of the DNA better, so the J call may be wrong. CDR1 and CDR2 from the germline V gene are MNHEY and SMNVEV (reference sequence). CDR3 length: 14 amino acids. CDR3 in DNA: TGTGCCACCAAGGGACAACGAACCTACAATGAGCAGTACTTC. This translates into CATKGQRTYNEQYF.

The chain uses TRBV10-3 and TRBJ2-2; possible D gene TRBD1, 6 bases. Germline CDR1 is ENHRY and CDR2 is SYGVKD. The CDR3 is 18 residues long. Trimming took 5 bases from V and 3 from J, leaving 22 bases between them. The CDR3 region has the DNA TGTGCCATCAGTACAGGGATTTTGGCCCGTATTTACACCGGGGAGCTGTTTTTT. Protein: CAISTGILARIYTGELFF.

In this sample, this clonotype turned up many times. V is TRBV29-1 and J is TRBJ2-3; D gene uncertain. The CDR3 consists of 14 residues. Germline V gene data show CDR1 as SQVTM and CDR2 as ANQGSEA. The V and J ends lost 4 bases and 6 bases respectively, with 17 bases between them. For the CDR3, the DNA is TGCAGCGTTGCGAGGCGAGGTTTTGTGGATACGCAGTATTTT. It translates to CSVARRGFVDTQYF.

This clonotype appeared a single time. This rearrangement joins TRBV4-1 to TRBJ2-7; TRBD1 matches 8 bases. V shed 1 base, J shed 3 bases, and the junction held 8 bases outside the gene matches. Germline V gene lookup returns CDR1 MGHRA and CDR2 YSYEKL. The CDR3 totals 16 residues. CDR3 loop: CASSQGRTGGLYEQYF. As DNA, the CDR3 is TGCGCCAGCAGCCAAGGGAGAACAGGGGGTCTCTACGAGCAGTACTTC.

Only a few counts were recorded for this clonotype. The CDR3 bases are TGTGCCAGCAGTCTGGGACCAACTAACTATGGCTACACCTTC. Its translation: CASSLGPTNYGYTF. The chain is built from TRBV27 and TRBJ1-2; tentatively, D is TRBD1 (5 bases). This CDR3 comprises 14 residues. Germline V gene lookup returns CDR1 MNHEY and CDR2 SMNVEV (reference sequence). With 5 bases removed from V and 0 bases from J, the gap between germline ends came to 10 bases.

This clonotype appeared many times. CDR3 DNA sequence: TGCGCCAGCAGCCAAGACAGGGCTAACACTGAAGCTTTCTTT. It is translated as CASSQDRANTEAFF. V and J are TRBV4-3 and TRBJ1-1; TRBD1 is a possible D gene (5 bases). Between the trimmed V and J ends, which lost 0 bases and 2 bases, there was a span of 7 bases. The CDR3 length is 14 residues. Germline CDR1 LGHNA, CDR2 YSLEER.

This clonotype has just a few counts. This chain uses TRBV3-1 with TRBJ2-2; weak D call: TRBD2 (7 bases). This CDR3 comprises 14 residues. The germline gives CDR1 LGHDT, CDR2 YNNKEL (reference sequence). V lost 5 bases, J lost 7 bases, and 14 bases lay in between. Here the CDR3 DNA reads TGTGCCAGCAGCATCCGGGGGGCGGGCGGGGAGCTGTTTTTT. Its protein is CASSIRGAGGELFF.

The chain employs TRBV7-9 and TRBJ2-1; a weak D match, TRBD2 (6 bases). Germline V CDR1 and CDR2: SEHNR, FQNEAQ (reference sequence). V dropped 5 bases and J dropped 4 bases, with 15 bases sitting between them. CDR3 length: 15 amino acids. The CDR3 sequence is CASSLRENLYNEQFF. In DNA, the CDR3 is TGTGCCAGCAGCCTTCGGGAGAACCTTTACAATGAGCAGTTCTTC.

This clonotype showed up just a few times. This chain joins TRBV5-1 and TRBJ2-2; perhaps D is TRBD1 or TRBD2 (5 bases each). Germline assignment: CDR1 SGHRS and CDR2 YFSETQ. The germline V and J ends were trimmed by 5 bases and 5 bases, with 13 bases remaining between them. This CDR3 spans 14 amino acids. The CDR3 here is CASSTGGGTGELFF. CDR3 coding DNA: TGCGCCAGCAGTACAGGAGGAGGTACCGGGGAGCTGTTTTTT.

This clonotype occurred a few times. V usage is TRBV7-2 and J usage is TRBJ1-5; unclear D gene. Trimming removed 1 base from V and 5 bases from J, with 9 bases in between. The CDR3 loop spans 14 amino acids. The V gene's germline CDR1 is SGHTA and CDR2 FQGNSA. The CDR3 DNA reads as TGTGCCAGCAGCTTAGGTTGGGTGGATCAGCCCCAGCATTTT. This sequence encodes CASSLGWVDQPQHF.

J is TRBJ1-2 and V is TRBV9, with D possibly being TRBD1 (6 bases). Trimming removed 4 bases from V and 5 bases from J, with 21 bases in between. CDR3 length: 16 amino acids. The germline gives CDR1 SGDLS, CDR2 YYNGEE. The CDR3 region is CASSHDRGAGIYGYTF. The CDR3 DNA sequence: TGTGCCAGCAGCCACGACCGGGGGGCAGGCATTTATGGCTACACCTTC.

V is TRBV4-3 and J is TRBJ1-5; D unclear. Germline V gene data show CDR1 as LGHNA and CDR2 as YSLEER. CDR3 length equals 14 residues. V lost 0 bases, J lost 5 bases, and 8 bases lay in between. CDR3 sequence reads: CASSQEVLDQPQHF. The CDR3 nucleotides read TGCGCCAGCAGCCAAGAAGTTTTGGATCAGCCCCAGCATTTT.

There are a few counts of this clonotype. This rearrangement joins TRBV11-2 to TRBJ2-3, with D perhaps matching TRBD1 (6 bases). Trimming left V 2 bases short and J 2 bases short, with 17 bases between. Germline V gene lookup returns CDR1 SGHAT and CDR2 FQNNGV. The CDR3 length is 17 residues. The CDR3 nucleotides are TGTGCCAGCAGCTTAACTCCCAGGGGCGGAAACACAGATACGCAGTATTTT. The encoded protein is CASSLTPRGGNTDTQYF.

The chain has TRBV20-1 and TRBJ2-4; weak D call: TRBD1 (5 bases). The CDR3 covers 15 residues. Per the germline V gene, CDR1 is DFQATT and CDR2 is SNEGSKA (reference sequence). V shed 3 bases and J shed 1 base, with 13 bases lying between them. CDR3 sequence: CSASALGRAKNIQYF. Written as DNA, the CDR3 is TGCAGTGCTAGTGCTCTGGGGCGGGCCAAAAACATTCAGTACTTC.

The V gene is TRBV18, the J gene TRBJ2-3; 13 bases are shared with TRBD2. In germline, CDR1 is KGHSH, CDR2 LQKENI. The CDR3 covers 17 residues. After removal of 3 bases from V and 5 bases from J, the junction contained 8 bases not matched to a gene. CDR3 residues: CASSPGLAGFRKDTQYF. In nucleotides, the CDR3 is TGTGCCAGCTCACCGGGACTAGCGGGGTTTCGCAAAGATACGCAGTATTTT.

The genes are TRBV9 and TRBJ2-2; D not resolved. Germline CDR1 and CDR2: SGDLS and YYNGEE. Trimming removed 4 bases at V and 4 bases at J, with 17 bases between. This CDR3 is built from 16 residues. CDR3 sequence (DNA): TGTGCCAGCAGCCCTCGGACCCGTCCGGGCACCGGGGAGCTGTTTTTT. Translating it yields CASSPRTRPGTGELFF.

V is TRBV6-5 and J is TRBJ1-4, with a weak D call TRBD1 (5 bases). V was shortened by 5 bases and J by 4 bases, with 8 bases between the two germline ends. CDR1 and CDR2 (germline): MNHEY, SVGAGI. This CDR3 is built from 13 residues. The CDR3 reads CASSTQGNEKLFF. The CDR3 coding sequence is TGTGCCAGCAGTACGCAGGGTAATGAAAAACTGTTTTTT.

This clonotype appeared a few times. The chain has TRBV29-1 and TRBJ2-1, with TRBD2 matching 14 bases. Germline CDR1 SQVTM, CDR2 ANQGSEA. This CDR3 is built from 13 residues. The J segment lost 14 bases and the V segment lost 7 bases, leaving 10 bases of the junction unmatched. CDR3 sequence: CSGGTSGGILEFF. For the CDR3, the DNA is TGCAGCGGGGGGACTAGCGGGGGAATATTGGAGTTCTTC.

This chain uses TRBV6-5 with TRBJ1-2; TRBD1 matches at 11 bases. Germline V CDR1 and CDR2: MNHEY, SVGAGI. The CDR3 runs 15 residues. The V and J ends lost 2 bases and 2 bases, in that order; junction bases with no gene match: 1. The CDR3 is CASSYGTGGNYGYTF. The CDR3 DNA sequence: TGTGCCAGCAGTTACGGGACAGGGGGGAACTATGGCTACACCTTC.